A single sample is the source of the 27 T cell receptor beta chains below, sequenced in a study of CD8 T cells in Susac syndrome (dated by TCRdb to about 2019). Libraries were built with the immunoSEQ multiplex PCR assay. RNA was extracted using the RNeasy kit, and about 0.5 to 1 microgram was reverse transcribed with random hexamers. TCRdb trimmed public reads at Q25 via fastp, called clones via MiXCR and kept in-frame beta chains. Rows with a matching CDR3 protein are joined into one entry that keeps the most common DNA and genes. This sample is represented by 150,000 to 200,000 distinct CDR3 sequences; over 85% of them were singletons. In total, the top ten clones hold 0.1% of the sample. Sequencing used CD4+ T cells from PBMCs. These receptors were taken from a human donor in good health.

The sample holds one count of this clonotype. The J gene is TRBJ2-4, the V gene TRBV20-1; no firm D call. CDR1 DFQATT and CDR2 SNEGSKA come from the germline V gene (reference sequence). The CDR3 runs 13 residues. Trimming took 2 bases from V and 3 from J, leaving 8 bases between them. The CDR3 is CSARTVNKNIQYF. Written as DNA, the CDR3 is TGCAGTGCTAGAACAGTTAACAAAAACATTCAGTACTTC.

This clonotype has a single count. The chain couples TRBV29-1 to TRBJ2-7, with 10 bases identical to TRBD2. Germline values: CDR1 SQVTM, CDR2 ANQGSEA. Germline trimming cut 3 bases from V and 9 bases from J; bases unmatched to any gene: 11. The CDR3 spans 14 residues. CDR3 amino acids: CSVDTSGTGGRQYF. The CDR3 region has the DNA TGCAGCGTTGACACTAGCGGGACCGGGGGAAGGCAGTACTTC.

The chain joins TRBV6-2 or TRBV6-3 to TRBJ2-1, with TRBD2 matching over 8 bases. Germline V gene lookup returns CDR1 MNHEY and CDR2 SVGEGT. V was clipped by 6 bases and J by 16 bases; unmatched bases: 11. This CDR3 spans 12 amino acids. CDR3 sequence reads: CASSPIERGCFF. Written as DNA, the CDR3 is TGTGCCAGCAGCCCCATAGAGCGGGGGTGCTTCTTC.

This sequence joins TRBV9 and TRBJ2-7, with 9 bases identical to TRBD1. The CDR3 totals 16 residues. V dropped 0 bases and J dropped 6; count of bases not matched to a gene: 10. Per the germline V gene, CDR1 is SGDLS and CDR2 is YYNGEE. CDR3 sequence reads: CASSVGGQGPPIEQYF. CDR3 coding DNA: TGTGCCAGCAGCGTAGGGGGACAGGGCCCCCCTATCGAGCAGTACTTC.

The J gene is TRBJ2-5, the V gene TRBV29-1, with a tentative D call TRBD2 (7 bases). CDR1 SQVTM and CDR2 ANQGSEA come from the germline V gene. V dropped 4 bases and J dropped 4 bases, with 16 bases sitting between them. The CDR3 contains 14 residues. The CDR3 nucleotides read TGCAGCGTTGCATGGGGAGGGGGGGGAGAGACCCAGTACTTC. Translated: CSVAWGGGGETQYF.

The J gene is TRBJ1-5, the V gene TRBV18; D gene uncertain. V lost 3 bases to trimming and J lost 0 bases, with 15 bases between them. The CDR3 is made up of 17 amino acids. Per germline, CDR1 KGHSH and CDR2 LQKENI. Here the CDR3 reads CASSPSRQQNSNQPQHF. The DNA for the CDR3 is TGTGCCAGCTCACCGAGCAGGCAGCAGAATAGCAATCAGCCCCAGCATTTT.

The CDR3 here is CASSQDRQGFYEQYF. DNA of the CDR3: TGCGCCAGCAGCCAGGACCGACAGGGATTTTACGAGCAGTACTTC. This chain connects TRBV4-1 to TRBJ2-7, with 7 positions matching TRBD1. The ends lost 3 bases at V and 4 bases at J; junction bases unmatched: 9. The germline V gene has CDR1 MGHRA and CDR2 YSYEKL. CDR3 length equals 15 residues.

The chain joins TRBV6-1 to TRBJ2-7; 14 bases agree with TRBD2. The CDR3 is 14 residues long. Germline V gives CDR1 MNHNS, CDR2 SASEGT. V lost 7 bases, J lost 5 bases, and 4 bases stayed unmatched. Here the CDR3 reads CASMGTSGSHEQYF. The CDR3 DNA follows: TGTGCCAGCATGGGGACTAGCGGGAGCCACGAGCAGTACTTC.

The V gene is TRBV30, the J gene TRBJ1-5; weak D call: TRBD1 (6 bases). The V end lost 7 bases, the J end lost 3 bases, and 16 bases lay between the germline ends. CDR1 is GTSNPN, CDR2 SVGIG, per germline (reference sequence). The CDR3 runs to 14 residues. CDR3 sequence: CASNGGRDNQPQHF. CDR3 in DNA: TGTGCCTCTAACGGGGGCAGAGACAATCAGCCCCAGCATTTT.

V gene TRBV7-2 combines with J gene TRBJ1-2; 10 positions match TRBD1. The CDR3 consists of 14 residues. Unmatched junction bases numbered 5, after V lost 5 bases and J lost 5 bases. Germline V gives CDR1 SGHTA, CDR2 FQGNSA. The CDR3 region has the DNA TGTGCCAGCAGCCTGGGACAGGGGACATATGGCTACACCTTC. Amino acids: CASSLGQGTYGYTF.

A single count supports this clonotype. A junction end diverges from the germline sequence, so it may reflect a read error. The V gene is TRBV30, the J gene TRBJ1-5; D is unclear. The germline V gene has CDR1 GTSNPN and CDR2 SVGIG (reference sequence). The CDR3 contains 15 residues. The CDR3 DNA reads TGTACCTGGAGTAAGGGATTGGGCGTCCTTCAGCCCCAGCATTTT. This sequence encodes CTWSKGLGVLQPQHF.

V and J are TRBV20-1 and TRBJ2-3; 7 bases map to TRBD1. Germline CDR1 DFQATT, CDR2 SNEGSKA (reference sequence). The length of the CDR3 is 17 residues. V dropped 3 bases and J dropped 5; count of bases not matched to a gene: 17. DNA for the CDR3: TGCAGTGCTAGCCTCGGACAGGTTAAAGCGTCTGGAGATACGCAGTATTTT. As protein: CSASLGQVKASGDTQYF.

The chain combines TRBV20-1 with TRBJ2-2; D gene ambiguous. This CDR3 comprises 14 residues. The germline V gene has CDR1 DFQATT and CDR2 SNEGSKA (reference sequence). Trimming left V 6 bases short and J 2 bases short, with 13 bases between. The CDR3 sequence: CSAPHLGNTGELFF. The CDR3 DNA follows: TGCAGTGCACCCCACCTGGGAAACACCGGGGAGCTGTTTTTT.

The chain combines TRBV30 with TRBJ2-3, with TRBD1 matching 7 bases. In germline, CDR1 is GTSNPN, CDR2 SVGIG (reference sequence). With 5 bases clipped from V and 8 bases from J, the junction kept 7 bases outside the gene matches. The length of the CDR3 is 12 residues. CDR3 bases: TGTGCCTGGGAGGGGGCAGGAGGTACGCAGTATTTT. Its translation is CAWEGAGGTQYF.

The CDR3 DNA is TGTGCCAGTAGTATGGCACTAGCGGGAGCTCAAGATACGCAGTATTTT. Translation gives CASSMALAGAQDTQYF. V and J are TRBV19 and TRBJ2-3; 11 bases are shared with TRBD2. Trimming cost V 3 bases and J 5 bases; bases outside gene matches: 7. The germline gives CDR1 LNHDA, CDR2 SQIVND (reference sequence). The CDR3 covers 16 residues.

Here the CDR3 DNA reads TGTGCCTGGAGTGTACTTAGCGGGAGAACCAAAAACATTCAGTACTTC. Amino acid sequence: CAWSVLSGRTKNIQYF. The chain has TRBV30 and TRBJ2-4, with 9 bases identical to TRBD2. V trimming: 0 bases; J trimming: 2 bases; junction bases outside the gene matches: 5. In germline, CDR1 is GTSNPN, CDR2 SVGIG (reference sequence). This CDR3 has 16 amino acids.

J is TRBJ2-2 and V is TRBV7-2; a weak D match, TRBD1 (5 bases). Trimming took 4 bases from V and 6 from J, leaving 6 bases between them. The CDR3 consists of 12 residues. In germline, CDR1 is SGHTA, CDR2 FQGNSA. This CDR3 is CASSWGAGELFF. DNA of the CDR3: TGTGCCAGCAGCTGGGGCGCCGGGGAGCTGTTTTTT.

The chain joins TRBV20-1 to TRBJ2-3; 9 nucleotides match TRBD2. Germline V lookup: CDR1 DFQATT, CDR2 SNEGSKA (reference sequence). CDR3 size: 16 residues. V dropped 2 bases and J dropped 5; count of bases not matched to a gene: 11. As DNA, the CDR3 is TGCAGTGCTAGAAGGGTAGCGGGAGAGCCACGAGATACGCAGTATTTT. Translating gives CSARRVAGEPRDTQYF.

This clonotype came up once. The rearrangement links TRBV20-1 to TRBJ2-1; a weak D match, TRBD1 (6 bases). This CDR3 region has 14 residues. The V end was cut by 4 bases, the J end by 1 base, with 11 bases between. Per the germline V gene, CDR1 is DFQATT and CDR2 is SNEGSKA (reference sequence). CDR3 amino acids: CSAKGVTSYNEQFF. Here the CDR3 DNA reads TGCAGTGCTAAGGGGGTAACATCCTACAATGAGCAGTTCTTC.

The V and J genes are TRBV29-1 and TRBJ2-7; the D gene is possibly TRBD2 (5 bases). The CDR3 has 13 residues. V lost 6 bases to trimming and J lost 0 bases, with 12 bases between them. Germline values: CDR1 SQVTM, CDR2 ANQGSEA. Here the CDR3 reads CSVGSGRSYEQYF. As DNA, the CDR3 is TGCAGCGTGGGGAGTGGCCGCTCCTACGAGCAGTACTTC.

This chain connects TRBV18 to TRBJ2-5, with TRBD1 matching over 7 bases. V was pared by 3 bases and J by 5 bases, with 3 bases of the junction left unmatched. CDR3 size: 13 residues. CDR1 is KGHSH, CDR2 LQKENI, per germline. CDR3: CASSPGQTETQYF. The CDR3 bases are TGTGCCAGCTCACCGGGACAGACGGAGACCCAGTACTTC.

The CDR3 coding sequence is TGTGCCAGCAGCAAAGGGGACCGGGACGCCCGGAACTACAGCTCCTACAATGAGCAGTTCTTC. Translated, it gives CASSKGDRDARNYSSYNEQFF. This chain uses TRBV21-1 with TRBJ2-1; the table's D call of TRBD2 was not tested on the DNA. TRBV21-1 has pseudogene status. The length of the CDR3 is 21 residues.

This clonotype has only one observation. Here the CDR3 DNA reads TGCAGTGCTCGAAGACTAGCGGATGAGCAGTTCTTC. This gives the protein CSARRLADEQFF. V and J are TRBV20-1 and TRBJ2-1, with 9 bases fitting TRBD2. The germline CDR1 and CDR2 sequences are DFQATT and SNEGSKA (reference sequence). With V trimmed by 5 bases and J by 8 bases, 4 bases remained unmatched. The CDR3 sequence is 12 residues long.

This chain uses TRBV5-1 with TRBJ2-5; the D gene is possibly TRBD1 (6 bases). V was pared by 4 bases and J by 4 bases, with 17 bases between. CDR1 is SGHRS, CDR2 YFSETQ, per germline. This CDR3 contains 15 residues. In DNA form, the CDR3 reads TGCGCCAGCAGCCAGGGACATCAAACGGGAGAGACCCAGTACTTC. This encodes CASSQGHQTGETQYF.

The chain joins TRBV29-1 to TRBJ1-1; a weak D match, TRBD1 (5 bases). The ends were cut back, 6 bases at V and 8 bases at J, with 22 bases in the middle. Per germline, CDR1 SQVTM and CDR2 ANQGSEA. The CDR3 extends over 14 amino acids. In nucleotides, the CDR3 is TGCAGCGTGGACTACAGGCCTCGGAAGAGGGAAGCTTTCTTT. This sequence encodes CSVDYRPRKREAFF.

The chain has TRBV10-2 and TRBJ1-2; D remains unclear. V dropped 2 bases and J dropped 2 bases, with 12 bases sitting between them. The germline V gene has CDR1 WSHSY and CDR2 SAAADI. CDR3 size: 15 residues. This CDR3 reads CASSEPRFRNYGYTF. Written as DNA, the CDR3 is TGCGCCAGCAGTGAGCCAAGATTCAGGAACTATGGCTACACCTTC.

The rearrangement joins TRBV30 to TRBJ1-3; D uncertain. The germline CDR1 and CDR2 sequences are GTSNPN and SVGIG (reference sequence). V was pared by 4 bases and J by 2 bases, with 9 bases between. The CDR3 has 13 residues. The chain's CDR3 is CAWTPGTGNTIYF. In DNA, the CDR3 is TGTGCCTGGACTCCCGGGACTGGAAACACCATATATTTT.